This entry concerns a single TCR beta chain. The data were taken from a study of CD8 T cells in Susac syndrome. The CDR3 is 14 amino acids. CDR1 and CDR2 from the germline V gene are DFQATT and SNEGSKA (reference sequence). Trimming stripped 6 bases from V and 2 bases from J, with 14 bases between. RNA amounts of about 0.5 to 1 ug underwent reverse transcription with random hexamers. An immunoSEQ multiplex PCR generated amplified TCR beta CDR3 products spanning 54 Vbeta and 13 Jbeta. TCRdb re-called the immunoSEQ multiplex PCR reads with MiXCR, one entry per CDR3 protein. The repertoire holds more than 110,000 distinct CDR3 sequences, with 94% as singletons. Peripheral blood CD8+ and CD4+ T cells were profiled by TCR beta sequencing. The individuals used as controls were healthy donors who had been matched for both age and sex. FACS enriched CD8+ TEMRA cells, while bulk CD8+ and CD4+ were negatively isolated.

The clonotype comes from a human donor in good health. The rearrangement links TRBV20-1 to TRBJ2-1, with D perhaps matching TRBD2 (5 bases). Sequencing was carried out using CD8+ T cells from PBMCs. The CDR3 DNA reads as TGCAGTGCGCCAACAGAGGGCCCCTACAATGAGCAGTTCTTC. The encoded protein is CSAPTEGPYNEQFF.